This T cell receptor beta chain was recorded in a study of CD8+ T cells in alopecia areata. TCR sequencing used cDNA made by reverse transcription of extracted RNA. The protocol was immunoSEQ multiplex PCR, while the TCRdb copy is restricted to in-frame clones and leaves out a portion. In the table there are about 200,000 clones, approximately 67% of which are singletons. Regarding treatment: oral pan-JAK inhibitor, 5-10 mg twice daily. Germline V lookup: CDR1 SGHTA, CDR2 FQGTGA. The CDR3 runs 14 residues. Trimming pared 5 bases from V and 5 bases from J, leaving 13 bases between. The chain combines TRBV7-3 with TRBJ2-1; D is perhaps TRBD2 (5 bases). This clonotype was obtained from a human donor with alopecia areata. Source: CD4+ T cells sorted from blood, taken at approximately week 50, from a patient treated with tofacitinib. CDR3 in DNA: TGTGCCAGCAGCCTCAGGACGGAGGACAATGAGCAGTTCTTC. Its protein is CASSLRTEDNEQFF.